These 8 T cell receptor beta chains share one sample of origin, sequenced in a study of T cells after yellow fever vaccination. TCRdb processed the 5' RACE reads anew with MiXCR; each CDR3 protein has one entry. The sample holds hundreds of thousands of distinct CDR3 sequences, about 13% seen once. The sequenced sample was PBMCs, obtained on the day of the yellow fever booster vaccination. The receptor set was obtained from a man aged 30 to 39 who received the YFV17D yellow fever vaccine.

The chain is built from TRBV11-2 and TRBJ2-1; D may be TRBD2 (6 bases). The CDR3 runs to 19 residues. Trimming removed 4 bases at V and 7 bases at J, with 29 bases between. CDR1 SGHAT and CDR2 FQNNGV come from the germline V gene. The CDR3 DNA sequence: TGTGCCAGCAGCTCCTTTCCCGGCCTAGCGTCACCCTCGGGAAATGAGCAGTTCTTC. This sequence encodes CASSSFPGLASPSGNEQFF. Full variable domain (missing parts from reference TRBV11-2 and TRBJ2-1): EAGVAQSPRYKIIEKRQSVAFWCNPISGHATLYWYQQILGQGPKLLIQFQNNGVVDDSQLPKDRFSAERLKGVDSTLKIQPAKLEDSAVYLCASSSFPGLASPSGNEQFFGPGTRLTVL.

This clonotype has more than one count but fewer than ten. V gene TRBV12-3 or TRBV12-4 combines with J gene TRBJ2-7, with 10 bases lining up with TRBD2. CDR3 length equals 14 residues. V gave up 3 bases and J gave up 4 bases; unmatched junction bases: 3. The CDR3 sequence: CASSLQAGGYEQYF. Here the CDR3 DNA reads TGTGCCAGCAGTTTGCAAGCGGGAGGGTACGAGCAGTACTTC.

This clonotype was detected only a few times. This chain connects TRBV5-1 to TRBJ2-5, with D possibly being TRBD2 (5 bases). CDR3 length: 14 residues. V shed 4 bases and J shed 2 bases, with 12 bases lying between them. The germline V gene encodes CDR1 SGHRS and CDR2 YFSETQ. In DNA, the CDR3 is TGCGCCAGCAGCAGCGGACGTACACAAGAGACCCAGTACTTC. Amino acids: CASSSGRTQETQYF.

In its sample, this clonotype was seen many times. This chain uses TRBV7-8 with TRBJ2-5, with unresolved D. Germline values: CDR1 SGHVS, CDR2 FQNEAQ. The V gene lost 5 bases and the J gene lost 5 bases, with 12 bases spanning the gap. The CDR3 sequence is 13 residues long. The CDR3 reads CASSPPRWETQYF. Written as DNA, the CDR3 is TGTGCCAGCAGCCCGCCCAGGTGGGAGACCCAGTACTTC.

V is TRBV12-3 or TRBV12-4 and J is TRBJ1-1; D ambiguous. The V end lost 6 bases, the J end lost 6 bases, and 14 bases lay between the germline ends. CDR3 length: 13 residues. The chain's CDR3 is CASRSIGVPEAFF. DNA for the CDR3: TGTGCCAGCAGGTCAATCGGAGTGCCTGAAGCTTTCTTT.

The sample holds a few counts of this clonotype. The rearrangement links TRBV20-1 to TRBJ2-7; 10 bases line up with TRBD2. The germline gives CDR1 DFQATT, CDR2 SNEGSKA (reference sequence). V lost 3 bases to trimming and J lost 5 bases; unmatched junction nucleotides: 10. The length of the CDR3 is 15 residues. CDR3: CSASGPSGSLNEQYF. DNA of the CDR3: TGCAGTGCTAGCGGGCCTAGCGGGAGTTTGAACGAGCAGTACTTC.

This clonotype was counted only a few times. The J gene is TRBJ2-1, the V gene TRBV2, with D perhaps given as TRBD1 or TRBD2 (9 bases each). V dropped 8 bases and J dropped 4 bases, with 36 bases sitting between them. This CDR3 is 21 amino acids long. Germline V gene data show CDR1 as SNHLY and CDR2 as FYNNEI. CDR3 amino acids: CASSDRGDLAGALRLYNEQFF. The CDR3 region has the DNA TGTGCCAGCTCGGACAGGGGAGATTTAGCGGGAGCTTTACGCCTTTACAATGAGCAGTTCTTC.

This clonotype was observed a handful of times. The V gene is TRBV28, the J gene TRBJ2-2; perhaps TRBD1 as D (6 bases). Germline loops: CDR1 MDHEN, CDR2 SYDVKM. Trimming cost V 5 bases and J 6 bases, with 13 bases left between them. The CDR3 is 14 residues long. The CDR3 sequence: CASSDRDTAGELFF. In DNA, the CDR3 is TGTGCCAGCAGTGACCGGGACACGGCCGGGGAGCTGTTTTTT.